These 27 T cell receptor beta chains were sequenced from one sample in a study of T cells expressing NK-cell markers. TCRdb reprocessed the 5' RACE reads and keeps a single row for each CDR3 protein, giving no DNA. Its table lists about 260,000 distinct CDR3 sequences. The sample comprised blood T cells: a sorted CD56 or NKG2C T cell subset, CD4+ or CD8+ T cells, or bulk PBMC T cells (not recorded which). These receptors came from a man aged 18 to 30 in good health.

The rearrangement uses TRBV5-6 and TRBJ2-1; the TRBD1 assignment by TCRdb is unverifiable without DNA. The CDR3 has 17 residues. The germline V gene has CDR1 SGHDT and CDR2 YYEEEE. CDR3 loop: CASSLPGTGDLYNEQFF.

This chain joins TRBV19 and TRBJ2-1; without DNA, the TCRdb call of TRBD2 cannot be checked. The CDR3 has 15 residues. Looked up from germline, CDR1 is LNHDA and CDR2 is SQIVND (reference sequence). The CDR3 sequence: CATRAGGSSYNEQFF.

The chain couples TRBV20-1 to TRBJ1-2; TCRdb returns TRBD1, unconfirmable since there is no DNA. In germline, CDR1 is DFQATT, CDR2 SNEGSKA (reference sequence). The length of the CDR3 is 14 residues. The CDR3 spells CSARAPSGGHGYTF.

The chain employs TRBV12-3 or TRBV12-4 and TRBJ2-3; with no DNA, the TCRdb D assignment of TRBD2 cannot be verified. The CDR3 has 17 amino acids. CDR3 sequence reads: CASSFGLAGGTTDTQYF.

V and J are TRBV9 and TRBJ2-7. The germline gives CDR1 SGDLS, CDR2 YYNGEE. The CDR3 consists of 16 residues. The CDR3 region is CASSVGFERPSYEQYF. The full variable domain, in which reference TRBV9 and TRBJ2-7 provide the parts outside the CDR3, is DSGVTQTPKHLITATGQRVTLRCSPRSGDLSVYWYQQSLDQGLQFLIQYYNGEERAKGNILERFSAQQFPDLHSELNLSSLELGDSALYFCASSVGFERPSYEQYFGPGTRLTVT.

The rearrangement uses TRBV30 and TRBJ1-2. The CDR3 has 12 amino acids. Per germline, CDR1 GTSNPN and CDR2 SVGIG (reference sequence). This CDR3 reads CAWSEVNYGYTF. The entire variable domain, with the rest obtained from reference TRBV30 and TRBJ1-2, is as follows: SQTIHQWPATLVQPVGSPLSLECTVEGTSNPNLYWYRQAAGRGLQLLFYSVGIGQISSEVPQNLSASRPQDRQFILSSKKLLLSDSGFYLCAWSEVNYGYTFGSGTRLTVV.

V usage is TRBV3-1 and J usage is TRBJ2-2; the TCRdb call, TRBD2, lacks DNA for checking. CDR3 length: 16 residues. Germline values: CDR1 LGHDT, CDR2 YNNKEL (reference sequence). The CDR3 reads CASSQGGLLNTGELFF.

The gene calls are TRBV5-1 and TRBJ2-7; TCRdb lists TRBD1, though no DNA is available to test this call. This CDR3 region has 13 residues. Germline assignment: CDR1 SGHRS and CDR2 YFSETQ. The CDR3 sequence: CASSGGTGLWQYF.

This rearrangement joins TRBV12-3 or TRBV12-4 to TRBJ2-3; without DNA, the TCRdb call of TRBD1 cannot be checked. The CDR3 is 16 residues long. This chain's CDR3 is CASSSPGGTYTDTQYF.

The chain uses TRBV2 and TRBJ1-5; the D call of TRBD1 rests on TCRdb alone, since no DNA is present to check it. Germline V CDR1 and CDR2: SNHLY, FYNNEI. CDR3 length: 13 residues. CDR3: CASRTESNQPQHF. The full variable domain, completed using reference TRBV2 and TRBJ1-5, is EPEVTQTPSHQVTQMGQEVILRCVPISNHLYFYWYRQILGQKVEFLVSFYNNEISEKSEIFDDQFSVERPDGSNFTLKIRSTKLEDSAMYFCASRTESNQPQHFGDGTRLSIL.

The rearrangement links TRBV20-1 to TRBJ2-3; TCRdb selects TRBD2, and the lack of DNA leaves this call unchecked. The CDR3 runs to 14 residues. Germline V gene sequence: CDR1 DFQATT, CDR2 SNEGSKA (reference sequence). The CDR3 region is CSAGLAGVTDTQYF.

The chain is built from TRBV6-1 and TRBJ2-1; absent DNA, TCRdb's TRBD2 call cannot be checked. Germline V gene data show CDR1 as MNHNS and CDR2 as SASEGT. The CDR3 has 16 amino acids. CDR3 sequence reads: CASSFRTSGTANEQFF.

V and J are TRBV12-3 or TRBV12-4 and TRBJ1-1; the TCRdb D gene call, TRBD1, has no DNA to confirm it. The CDR3 contains 16 residues. The CDR3: CASSSGTGGAGSEAFF.

V gene TRBV6-1 combines with J gene TRBJ2-3; there is no DNA to check the TCRdb D call of TRBD2. Germline V CDR1 and CDR2: MNHNS, SASEGT. The CDR3 runs 19 residues. CDR3 protein: CASSAPGLDPRMSVDTQYF.

The chain uses TRBV14 and TRBJ2-6. CDR3 length: 15 residues. Germline V lookup: CDR1 SGHDN, CDR2 FVKESK. The CDR3 loop is CASSRASSGANVLTF.

The V call is TRBV5-4, the J call TRBJ2-2. Germline values: CDR1 SGHNT, CDR2 YYREEE (reference sequence). This CDR3 has 15 residues. The CDR3 spells CASSFGGISTGELFF.

The chain recombines TRBV20-1 with TRBJ1-6; TCRdb's assignment of TRBD1 cannot be checked, as there is no DNA. The CDR3 has 16 residues. The germline CDR1 and CDR2 sequences are DFQATT and SNEGSKA (reference sequence). The CDR3 spells CSAPGSVAVLNSPLHF.

The J gene is TRBJ2-1, the V gene TRBV20-1; the TCRdb call, TRBD1, lacks DNA for checking. From germline, CDR1 is DFQATT and CDR2 SNEGSKA (reference sequence). The CDR3 consists of 12 residues. Here the CDR3 reads CSAIVERGEQFF.

CDR3 residues: CASSYSNSRQPRLAQHF. The gene calls are TRBV6-5 and TRBJ1-5. CDR1 and CDR2 (germline): MNHEY, SVGAGI. There are 17 residues in the CDR3.

The chain carries TRBV6-5 and TRBJ1-2. Germline values: CDR1 MNHEY, CDR2 SVGAGI. This CDR3 comprises 14 residues. This chain's CDR3 is CASSSLAGLNGYTF.

J is TRBJ2-3 and V is TRBV20-1; TCRdb proposes TRBD2, but this gene call is untestable without DNA. CDR1 DFQATT and CDR2 SNEGSKA come from the germline V gene (reference sequence). This CDR3 spans 17 amino acids. CDR3 protein: CSARPHQLAGGADTQYF.

The gene calls are TRBV29-1 and TRBJ1-4; TCRdb calls TRBD1, which cannot be checked without DNA. Germline lookup yields CDR1 SQVTM and CDR2 ANQGSEA. The CDR3 runs to 13 residues. The CDR3 loop is CSVVGGGGEKLFF.

The V call is TRBV6-1, the J call TRBJ2-5; TCRdb selects TRBD1, and the lack of DNA leaves this call unchecked. The CDR3 runs to 13 residues. From germline, CDR1 is MNHNS and CDR2 SASEGT. This CDR3 is CASGFRGGETQYF.

The V call is TRBV24-1, the J call TRBJ2-4; TCRdb selects TRBD1, and the lack of DNA leaves this call unchecked. In germline, CDR1 is KGHDR, CDR2 SFDVKD. The CDR3 covers 12 residues. The CDR3 sequence: CATSAGTGGLYF.

V and J are TRBV18 and TRBJ1-1; TCRdb's D gene call, TRBD1, goes unchecked for lack of DNA. The CDR3 length is 16 residues. Germline V gives CDR1 KGHSH, CDR2 LQKENI. CDR3 amino acids: CASSPGTGGSGTEAFF.

This sequence joins TRBV15 and TRBJ1-6. Germline V gene sequence: CDR1 LNHNV, CDR2 YYDKDF (reference sequence). This CDR3 contains 15 residues. The CDR3 reads CATSRERLWNSPLHF.

CDR3 protein: CASSRTGGTYGYTF. The chain is built from TRBV21-1 and TRBJ1-2; TCRdb designates TRBD1, a call that cannot be tested without DNA. TRBV21-1 has pseudogene status. The CDR3 has 14 residues.